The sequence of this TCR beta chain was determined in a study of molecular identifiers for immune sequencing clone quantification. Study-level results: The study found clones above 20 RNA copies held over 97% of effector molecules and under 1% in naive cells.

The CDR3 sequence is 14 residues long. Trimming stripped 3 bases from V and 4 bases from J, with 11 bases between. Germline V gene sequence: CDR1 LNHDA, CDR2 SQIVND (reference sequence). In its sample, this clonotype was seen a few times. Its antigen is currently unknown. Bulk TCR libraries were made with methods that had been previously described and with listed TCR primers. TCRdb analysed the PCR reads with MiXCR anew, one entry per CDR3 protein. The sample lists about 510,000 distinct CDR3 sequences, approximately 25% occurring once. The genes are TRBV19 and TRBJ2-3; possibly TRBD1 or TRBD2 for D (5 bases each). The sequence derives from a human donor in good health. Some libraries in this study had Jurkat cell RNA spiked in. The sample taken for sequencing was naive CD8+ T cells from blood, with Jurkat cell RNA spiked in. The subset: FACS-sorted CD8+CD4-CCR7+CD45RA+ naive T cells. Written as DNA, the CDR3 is TGTGCCAGTAGTATTATGGGGGTTGCAGATACGCAGTATTTT. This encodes CASSIMGVADTQYF. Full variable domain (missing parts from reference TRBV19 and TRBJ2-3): DGGITQSPKYLFRKEGQNVTLSCEQNLNHDAMYWYRQDPGQGLRLIYYSQIVNDFQKGDIAEGYSVSREKKESFPLTVTSAQKNPTAFYLCASSIMGVADTQYFGPGTRLTVL.